Here is one TCR beta chain with its context. Its antigen is undetermined. This specimen belongs to a study of PD-L1 blockade in urothelial cancer. The overall study: Atezolizumab therapy began for patients in about 2014, dosed at 1,200 mg intravenously every 3 weeks. Patients' prior chemotherapy regimens numbered 0 to 3. Blood was subjected to analysis at 3 weeks (second dose) and 6 weeks following treatment start. General observations from the study: By 3 weeks, tumor-associated blood clones had expanded more in durable-benefit patients.

Per germline, CDR1 MNHEY and CDR2 SMNVEV (reference sequence). The CDR3 consists of 15 residues. The V gene end was trimmed by 2 bases and the J gene end by 5 bases; junction bases not matched to a gene: 7. Generated by immunoSEQ multiplex PCR, the TCRdb table keeps only in-frame clones and is missing some. This table holds roughly 50,000 clones, 70% to 90% found once. The starting material was PBMCs, obtained around atezolizumab (anti-PD-L1) treatment. The source of this sequence is a man between 60 and 75 years old with urothelial cancer. The V and J genes are TRBV27 and TRBJ2-5, with 8 bases matching TRBD2. In nucleotides, the CDR3 is TGTGCCAGCAGTTTACGACGGGGGGGCGTCGAGACCCAGTACTTC. Translation gives CASSLRRGGVETQYF.